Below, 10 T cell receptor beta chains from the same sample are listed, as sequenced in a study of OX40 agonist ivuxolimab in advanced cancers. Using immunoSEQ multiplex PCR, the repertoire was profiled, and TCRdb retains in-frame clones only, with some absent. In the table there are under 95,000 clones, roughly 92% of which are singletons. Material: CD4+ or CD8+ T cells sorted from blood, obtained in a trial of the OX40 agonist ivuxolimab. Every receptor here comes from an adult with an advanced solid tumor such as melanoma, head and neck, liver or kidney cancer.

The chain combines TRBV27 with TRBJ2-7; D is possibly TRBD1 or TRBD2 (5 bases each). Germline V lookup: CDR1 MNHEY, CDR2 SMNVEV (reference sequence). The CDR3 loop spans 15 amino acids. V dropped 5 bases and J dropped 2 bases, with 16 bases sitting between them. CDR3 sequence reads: CASSPSGTKTYEQYF. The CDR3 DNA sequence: TGTGCCAGCAGTCCCTCTGGGACCAAAACCTACGAGCAGTACTTC.

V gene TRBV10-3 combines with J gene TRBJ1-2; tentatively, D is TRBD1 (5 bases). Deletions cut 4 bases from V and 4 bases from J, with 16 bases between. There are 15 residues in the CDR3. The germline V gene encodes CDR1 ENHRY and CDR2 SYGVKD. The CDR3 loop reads CAISGEDPGLYGYTF. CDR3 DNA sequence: TGTGCCATCAGTGGCGAGGACCCGGGACTCTATGGCTACACCTTC.

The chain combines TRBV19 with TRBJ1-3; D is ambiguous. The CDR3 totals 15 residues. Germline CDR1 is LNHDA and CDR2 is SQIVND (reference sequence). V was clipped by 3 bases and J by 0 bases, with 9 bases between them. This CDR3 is CASSIKVRSGNTIYF. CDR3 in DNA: TGTGCCAGTAGTATTAAAGTACGCTCTGGAAACACCATATATTTT.

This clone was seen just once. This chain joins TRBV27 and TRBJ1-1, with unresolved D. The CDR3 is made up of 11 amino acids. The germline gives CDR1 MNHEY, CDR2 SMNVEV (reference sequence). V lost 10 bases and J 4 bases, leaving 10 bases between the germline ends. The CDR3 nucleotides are TGTGCCACCAAGAAGGGCACTGAAGCTTTCTTT. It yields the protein CATKKGTEAFF.

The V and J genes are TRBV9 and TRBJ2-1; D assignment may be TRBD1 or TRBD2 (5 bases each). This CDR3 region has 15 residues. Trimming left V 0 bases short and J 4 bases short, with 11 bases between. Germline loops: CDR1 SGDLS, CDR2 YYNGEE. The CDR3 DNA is TGTGCCAGCAGCGTAGGGGGACCCTTATACAATGAGCAGTTCTTC. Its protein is CASSVGGPLYNEQFF.

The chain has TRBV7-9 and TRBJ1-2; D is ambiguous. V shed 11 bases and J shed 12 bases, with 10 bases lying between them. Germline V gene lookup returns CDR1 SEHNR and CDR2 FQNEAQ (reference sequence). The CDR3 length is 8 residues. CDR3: CAGGNDTF. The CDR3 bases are TGTGCCGGCGGCAACGACACCTTC.

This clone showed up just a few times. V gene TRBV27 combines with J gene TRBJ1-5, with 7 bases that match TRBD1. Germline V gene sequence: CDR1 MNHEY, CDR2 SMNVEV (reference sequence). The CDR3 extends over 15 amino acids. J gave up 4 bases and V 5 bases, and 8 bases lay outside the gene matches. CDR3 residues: CASSPWTGPNQPQHF. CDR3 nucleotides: TGTGCCAGCAGTCCATGGACAGGACCGAATCAGCCCCAGCATTTT.

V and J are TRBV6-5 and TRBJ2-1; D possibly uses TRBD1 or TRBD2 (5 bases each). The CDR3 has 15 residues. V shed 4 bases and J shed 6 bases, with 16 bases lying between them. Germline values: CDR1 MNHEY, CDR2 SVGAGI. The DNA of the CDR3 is TGTGCCAGCAGTTCCCCCGGGGCAGCGGTCAATGAGCAGTTCTTC. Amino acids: CASSSPGAAVNEQFF.

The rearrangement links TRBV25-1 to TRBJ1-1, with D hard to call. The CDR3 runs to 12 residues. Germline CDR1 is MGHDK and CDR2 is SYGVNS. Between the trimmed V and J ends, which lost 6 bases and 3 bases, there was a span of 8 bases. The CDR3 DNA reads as TGTGCCAGCAGCGATGGGGACACTGAAGCTTTCTTT. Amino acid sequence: CASSDGDTEAFF.

DNA for the CDR3: TGTGCCAGTAGGCCAGGGGGCGGGGGCTACACCTTC. Protein product: CASRPGGGGYTF. This rearrangement joins TRBV19 to TRBJ1-2; 8 bases are a match to TRBD1. The CDR3 runs 12 residues. The germline CDR1 and CDR2 sequences are LNHDA and SQIVND (reference sequence). With V trimmed by 6 bases and J by 8 bases, 5 bases remained unmatched. The full variable domain, with the rest looked up from reference TRBV19 and TRBJ1-2, is DGGITQSPKYLFRKEGQNVTLSCEQNLNHDAMYWYRQDPGQGLRLIYYSQIVNDFQKGDIAEGYSVSREKKESFPLTVTSAQKNPTAFYLCASRPGGGGYTFGSGTRLTVV.